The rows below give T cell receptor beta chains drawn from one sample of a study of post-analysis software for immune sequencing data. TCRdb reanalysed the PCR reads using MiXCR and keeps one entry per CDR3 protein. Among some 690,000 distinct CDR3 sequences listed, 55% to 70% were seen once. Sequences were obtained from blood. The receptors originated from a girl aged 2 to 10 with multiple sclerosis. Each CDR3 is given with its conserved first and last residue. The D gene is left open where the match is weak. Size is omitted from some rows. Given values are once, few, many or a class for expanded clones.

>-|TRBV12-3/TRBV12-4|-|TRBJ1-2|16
TGTGCCAGCAGTTCCCTCAGGGGTCGGATAGACTATGGCTACACCTTC
CASSSLRGRIDYGYTF
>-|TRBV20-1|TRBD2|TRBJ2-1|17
TGCAGTGCTAGAGATCCGACTAGCGGGGAGACCTACAATGAGCAGTTCTTC
CSARDPTSGETYNEQFF
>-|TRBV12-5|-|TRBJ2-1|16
TGTGCTAGTGGTTTGGTACGGCTAGGCGGAGTTAATGAGCAGTTCTTC
CASGLVRLGGVNEQFF
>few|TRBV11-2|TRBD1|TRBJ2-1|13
TGTGCCAGCAGCCTCACACAGGGGCATGAGCAGTTCTTC
CASSLTQGHEQFF
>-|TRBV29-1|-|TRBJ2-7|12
TGCAGCGCTCTGACACCTTCCTACGAGCAGTACTTC
CSALTPSYEQYF
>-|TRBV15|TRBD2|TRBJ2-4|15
TGTGCCACCAGCAGACGGGAGGTAGCCAAAAACATTCAGTACTTC
CATSRREVAKNIQYF
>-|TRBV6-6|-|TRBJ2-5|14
TGTGCCAGCAGTTCTCCATGGGGGGAAGAGACCCAGTACTTC
CASSSPWGEETQYF
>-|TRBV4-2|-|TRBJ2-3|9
TGTGCCGGCAGACTCACGCAGTATTTT
CAGRLTQYF
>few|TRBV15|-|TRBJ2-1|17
TGTGCCACCAGCAGCCCTCTCCCCAGGGCCTCCTACAATGAGCAGTTCTTC
CATSSPLPRASYNEQFF
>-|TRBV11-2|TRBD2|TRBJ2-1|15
TGTGCCAGCAGCTTTAACGGGAGGAACTACAATGAGCAGTTCTTC
CASSFNGRNYNEQFF
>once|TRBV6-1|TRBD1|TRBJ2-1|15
TGTGCCAGCAGTAAGCGGACAGGGGGTTTCAATGAGCAGTTCTTC
CASSKRTGGFNEQFF
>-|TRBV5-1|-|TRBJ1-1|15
TGCGCCAGCAGCTTGGAACCAGGGCAGAACACTGAAGCTTTCTTT
CASSLEPGQNTEAFF
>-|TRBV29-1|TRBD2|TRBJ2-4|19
TGCAGCGTTGAAGATGGGGGGGTGGCGGGTTCTCTAGCCAAAAACATTCAGTACTTC
CSVEDGGVAGSLAKNIQYF
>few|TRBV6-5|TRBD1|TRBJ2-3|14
TGTGCCAGCAGTTCACCAGACAGGGCAGATACGCAGTATTTT
CASSSPDRADTQYF
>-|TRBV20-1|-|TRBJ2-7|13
TGCAGTGCTAGTCGACAGAGCTCCTACGAGCAGTACTTC
CSASRQSSYEQYF
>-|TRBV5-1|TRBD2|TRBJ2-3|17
TGCGCCAGCAGCTTGGATACTAGCGGGGCTAGCACAGATACGCAGTATTTT
CASSLDTSGASTDTQYF
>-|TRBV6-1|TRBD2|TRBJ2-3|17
TGTGCCAGCAGCCCCCTGTTGCTGAGCGGGGGGGCAGATACGCAGTATTTT
CASSPLLLSGGADTQYF
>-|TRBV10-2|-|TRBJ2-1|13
TGCGCCAGCAGGGTAGCACCGGTGGGTGAGCAGTTCTTC
CASRVAPVGEQFF
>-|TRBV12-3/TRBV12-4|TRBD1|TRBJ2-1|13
TGTGCCAGCAGTCCCGGACAGGGGAAGGAGCAGTTCTTC
CASSPGQGKEQFF
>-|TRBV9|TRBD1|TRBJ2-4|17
TGTGCCAGCAGCGTAGATCCGGGACAGGGCGTCAAAAGCATTCAGTACTTC
CASSVDPGQGVKSIQYF
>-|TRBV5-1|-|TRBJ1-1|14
TGCGCCAGCAGCTTGGCCGGGCCGGACACTGAAGCTTTCTTT
CASSLAGPDTEAFF
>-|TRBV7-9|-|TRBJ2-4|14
TGTGCCAGCAGCTTAGTACAGGGTGGCGACATTCAGTACTTC
CASSLVQGGDIQYF